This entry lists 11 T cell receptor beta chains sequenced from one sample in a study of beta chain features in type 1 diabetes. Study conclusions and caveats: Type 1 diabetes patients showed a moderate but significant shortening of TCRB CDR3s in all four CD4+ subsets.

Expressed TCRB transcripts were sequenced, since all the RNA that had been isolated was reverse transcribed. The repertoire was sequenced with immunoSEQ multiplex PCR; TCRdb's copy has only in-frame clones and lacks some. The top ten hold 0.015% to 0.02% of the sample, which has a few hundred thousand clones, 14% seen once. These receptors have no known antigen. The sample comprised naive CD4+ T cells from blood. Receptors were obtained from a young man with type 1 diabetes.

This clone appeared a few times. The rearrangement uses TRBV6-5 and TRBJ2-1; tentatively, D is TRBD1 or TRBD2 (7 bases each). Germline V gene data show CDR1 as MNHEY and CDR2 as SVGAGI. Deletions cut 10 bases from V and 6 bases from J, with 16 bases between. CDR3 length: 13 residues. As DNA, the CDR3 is TGTGCCACCAGACTAGCAGGGGGCAATGAGCAGTTCTTC. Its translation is CATRLAGGNEQFF.

CDR3 loop: CSVQKEGTEAFF. CDR3 in DNA: TGCAGCGTCCAGAAGGAGGGCACTGAAGCTTTCTTT. The rearrangement uses TRBV29-1 and TRBJ1-1; D gene unclear. Looked up from germline, CDR1 is SQVTM and CDR2 is ANQGSEA. The V and J ends lost 6 bases and 4 bases respectively, with 12 bases between them. This CDR3 is 12 amino acids long.

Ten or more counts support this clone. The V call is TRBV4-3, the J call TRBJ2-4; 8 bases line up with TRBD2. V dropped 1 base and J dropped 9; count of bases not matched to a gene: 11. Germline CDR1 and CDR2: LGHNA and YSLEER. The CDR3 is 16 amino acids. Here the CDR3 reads CASSQVVGTSTGIQYF. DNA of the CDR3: TGCGCCAGCAGCCAAGTCGTGGGGACTAGTACAGGCATTCAGTACTTC.

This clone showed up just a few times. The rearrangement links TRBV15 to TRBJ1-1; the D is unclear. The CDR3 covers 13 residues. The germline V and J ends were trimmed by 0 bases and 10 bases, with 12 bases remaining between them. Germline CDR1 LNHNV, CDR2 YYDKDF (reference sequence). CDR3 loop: CATSRDQDLRAFF. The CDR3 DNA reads TGTGCCACCAGCAGAGATCAGGATTTGCGAGCTTTCTTT.

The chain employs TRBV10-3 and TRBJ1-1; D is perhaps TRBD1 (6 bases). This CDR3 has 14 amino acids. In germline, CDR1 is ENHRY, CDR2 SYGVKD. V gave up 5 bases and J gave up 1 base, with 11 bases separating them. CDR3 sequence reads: CAISYGQRNTEAFF. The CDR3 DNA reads TGTGCCATCAGTTATGGACAGAGGAACACTGAAGCTTTCTTT.

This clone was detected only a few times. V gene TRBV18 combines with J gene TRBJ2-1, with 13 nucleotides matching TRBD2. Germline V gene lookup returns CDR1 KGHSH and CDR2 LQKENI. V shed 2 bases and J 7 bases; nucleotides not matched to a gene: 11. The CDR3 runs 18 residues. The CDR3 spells CASSPTVGTSGIWNEQFF. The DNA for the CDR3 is TGTGCCAGCTCACCAACCGTTGGGACTAGCGGGATATGGAATGAGCAGTTCTTC.

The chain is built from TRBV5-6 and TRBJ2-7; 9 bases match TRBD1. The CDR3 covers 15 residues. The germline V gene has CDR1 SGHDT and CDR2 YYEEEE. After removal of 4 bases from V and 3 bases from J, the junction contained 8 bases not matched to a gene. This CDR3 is CASSRIETGGYEQYF. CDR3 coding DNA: TGTGCCAGCAGCCGGATCGAGACAGGGGGCTACGAGCAGTACTTC. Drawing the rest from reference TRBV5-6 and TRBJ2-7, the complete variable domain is DAGVTQSPTHLIKTRGQQVTLRCSPKSGHDTVSWYQQALGQGPQFIFQYYEEEERQRGNFPDRFSGHQFPNYSSELNVNALLLGDSALYLCASSRIETGGYEQYFGPGTRLTVT.

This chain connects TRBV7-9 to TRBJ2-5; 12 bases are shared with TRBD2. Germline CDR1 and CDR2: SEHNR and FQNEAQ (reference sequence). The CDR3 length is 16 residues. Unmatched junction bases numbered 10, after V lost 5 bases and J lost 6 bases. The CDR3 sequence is CASSKTLAGGGQTQYF. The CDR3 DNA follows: TGTGCCAGCAGCAAGACGCTAGCGGGAGGGGGCCAGACCCAGTACTTC.

The CDR3 sequence: CASRRPGLYQPQHF. CDR3 DNA: TGTGCCAGCAGGAGACCCGGACTTTATCAGCCCCAGCATTTT. The gene calls are TRBV7-2 and TRBJ1-5, with unresolved D. V lost 6 bases, J lost 5 bases, and 14 bases lay in between. The germline CDR1 and CDR2 sequences are SGHTA and FQGNSA. The CDR3 is made up of 14 amino acids.

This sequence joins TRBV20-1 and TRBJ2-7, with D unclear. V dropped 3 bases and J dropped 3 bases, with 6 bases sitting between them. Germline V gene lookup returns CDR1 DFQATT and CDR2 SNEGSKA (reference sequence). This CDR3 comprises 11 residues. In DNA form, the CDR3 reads TGCAGTGCTAGTCCCAACTACGAGCAGTACTTC. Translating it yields CSASPNYEQYF.

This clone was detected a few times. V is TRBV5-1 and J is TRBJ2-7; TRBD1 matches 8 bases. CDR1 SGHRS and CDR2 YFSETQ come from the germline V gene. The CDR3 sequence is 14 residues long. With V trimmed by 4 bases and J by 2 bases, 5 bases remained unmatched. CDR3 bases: TGCGCCAGCAGCCGCTACAGGGGGACCTACGAGCAGTACTTC. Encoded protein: CASSRYRGTYEQYF. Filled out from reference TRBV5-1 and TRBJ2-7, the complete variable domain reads KAGVTQTPRYLIKTRGQQVTLSCSPISGHRSVSWYQQTPGQGLQFLFEYFSETQRNKGNFPGRFSGRQFSNSRSEMNVSTLELGDSALYLCASSRYRGTYEQYFGPGTRLTVT.